The clone carrying this T cell receptor beta chain was seen a single time. Methods used by the authors: From reference gene primer amplification, estimates of nucleated cell counts were derived. Generated by immunoSEQ multiplex PCR, the TCRdb table keeps only in-frame clones and is missing some. Clonal size and the V and J genes are those of that table, whereas D and trimming came from the DNA. The sample yields over 120,000 clones, 77% seen once. The data originate from a study of blood T cell repertoires in COVID-19. This CDR3 region has 17 residues. V was cut by 1 base and J by 5 bases, with 20 bases left in between.

Sequenced sample: peripheral blood. The chain carries TRBV23-1 and TRBJ2-5; D may be TRBD1 (6 bases). TRBV23-1 is reported as an ORF; its role is uncertain. The TCR originated in a woman between 45 and 65 years old with active or convalescent COVID-19. In DNA form, the CDR3 reads TGCGCCAGCAGTCAATGGGGCAGGGGAAGCGCACAGGAGACCCAGTACTTC. As protein: CASSQWGRGSAQETQYF.